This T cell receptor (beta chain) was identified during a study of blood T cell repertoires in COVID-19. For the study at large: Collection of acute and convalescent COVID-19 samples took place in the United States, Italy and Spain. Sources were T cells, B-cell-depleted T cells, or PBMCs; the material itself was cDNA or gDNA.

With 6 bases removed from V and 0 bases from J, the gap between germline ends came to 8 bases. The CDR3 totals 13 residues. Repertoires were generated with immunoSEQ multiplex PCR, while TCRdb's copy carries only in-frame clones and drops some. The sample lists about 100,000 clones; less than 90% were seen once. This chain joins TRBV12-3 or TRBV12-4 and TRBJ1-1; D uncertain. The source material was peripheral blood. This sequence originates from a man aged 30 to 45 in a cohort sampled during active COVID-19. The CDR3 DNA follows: TGTGCCAGCAGCCCGCTAATGAACACTGAAGCTTTCTTT. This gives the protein CASSPLMNTEAFF.